Shown below are 16 T cell receptor beta chains from a single sample sequenced in a study of immune characterization of retroperitoneal liposarcoma (dated by TCRdb to between 2019 and 2020). Library construction relied on PCR. The sequencing machine was a NextSeq 500. The public reads were run again by TCRdb, first through fastp at Q25 and then through MiXCR, and only productive beta chains were kept. One record per CDR3 amino acid sequence lists the most common genes and DNA. The sample table shows more than 10,000 distinct CDR3 sequences, and approximately 48% are seen once. Of the sample, roughly 12% falls within the top ten clones. Source material: tumor tissue. The receptors stem from a female donor with retroperitoneal liposarcoma.

This chain uses TRBV6-1 with TRBJ2-1, with D hard to call. TRBJ2-5 matches the DNA end more closely, so the J call is doubtful. The CDR3 is 15 residues long. CDR1 and CDR2 from the germline V gene are MNHNS and SASEGT. The CDR3 DNA follows: TGTGCCAGCAGTGAATGGACGACTCGTACCGAGACCCAGTACTTC. This codes for CASSEWTTRTETQYF.

Regarding this clonotype: This CDR3 is missing its conserved last phenylalanine or tryptophan, likely due to a read error. It is unclear where the CDR3 begins or ends on the DNA, so no DNA is shown, and the CDR3 is as TCRdb lists it. The chain recombines TRBV30 with TRBJ2-1; the tabulated D call, TRBD1, remains unverified against the DNA. The germline CDR1 and CDR2 sequences are GTSNPN and SVGIG (reference sequence). Both ends counted, the CDR3 spans 21 residues. CDR3 amino acids: CAWSPGAIPVGDDREGWHMAG.

This clonotype was seen a handful of times. The chain recombines TRBV6-5 with TRBJ2-3; 14 nucleotides agree with TRBD2. The end of the DNA is better explained by TRBJ2-7, so the J call may be wrong. Germline V CDR1 and CDR2: MNHEY, SVGAGI. The CDR3 length is 17 residues. The CDR3 nucleotides read TGTGCCAGCAGTTACGGGAGACTAGCGGGAGGGTACAATGAGCAGTACTTC. This translates into CASSYGRLAGGYNEQYF.

In regard to this clonotype: This may arise from a read error, as a much more abundant clone is one base away. The chain carries TRBV10-2 and TRBJ2-1; possibly TRBD1 or TRBD2 for D (5 bases each). The V gene's germline CDR1 is WSHSY and CDR2 SAAADI. V was cut by 3 bases and J by 13 bases, with 16 bases left in between. The CDR3 has 13 amino acids. The CDR3 spells CASSDPGRVQQFF. The CDR3 nucleotides are TGCGCCAGCAGTGATCCAGGGCGGGTGCAACAGTTCTTC.

This chain links TRBV12-3 or TRBV12-4 with TRBJ2-5; either TRBD1 or TRBD2 may supply D (5 bases each). The end of the DNA aligns better with TRBJ2-1, so the J call may be wrong. The CDR3 has 14 residues. This chain's CDR3 is CASSMRGSQETQFF. CDR3 nucleotide sequence: TGTGCCAGCAGTATGAGGGGATCCCAAGAGACCCAGTTCTTC.

As to this clonotype: One junction end disagrees with the germline gene, perhaps due to a read error. The CDR3 DNA reads as TGTGCCAGCAGTGAAGTCACTAGCGGGAGCAGTAGGTTCTTC. Amino acids: CASSEVTSGSSRFF. The chain joins TRBV6-1 to TRBJ2-5, with 11 bases that match TRBD2. The CDR3 sequence is 14 residues long. The germline CDR1 and CDR2 sequences are MNHNS and SASEGT.

This rearrangement joins TRBV10-3 to TRBJ2-1; either TRBD1 or TRBD2 may fit D (7 bases each). The ends were cut back, 7 bases at V and 9 bases at J, with 19 bases in the middle. CDR1 is ENHRY, CDR2 SYGVKD, per germline. This CDR3 spans 14 amino acids. The DNA of the CDR3 is TGTGCCATCACCCAGGACCAGGGGGAGGGTGAGCAGTTCTTC. Its translation is CAITQDQGEGEQFF.

The chain recombines TRBV5-1 with TRBJ2-1; D call uncertain. The tail of the sequence fits TRBJ2-7 better, so the J call may be wrong. This CDR3 is 13 amino acids long. Germline V CDR1 and CDR2: SGHRS, YFSETQ. CDR3 DNA: TGCGCCAGCAAGCCGGGTTTCTCCTACGAGCAGTACTTC. This translates into CASKPGFSYEQYF.

In the case of this clonotype: Mismatch with germline at one junction end may stem from a read error. J is TRBJ2-3 and V is TRBV5-3; TRBD1 is a possible D gene (6 bases). TRBV5-3 is an ORF for which the function is uncertain. The CDR3 loop spans 14 amino acids. The CDR3 loop reads CASSLGAGGDTQYF. CDR3 DNA: TGTGCCAGCAGCTTGGGGGCGGGTGGGGATACGCAGTATTTT.

The rearrangement uses TRBV27 and TRBJ2-5; a possible D gene is TRBD2 (5 bases). The germline gives CDR1 MNHEY, CDR2 SMNVEV (reference sequence). V lost 0 bases and J 7 bases, leaving 12 bases between the germline ends. The CDR3 is made up of 14 amino acids. The CDR3 reads CASSLSPSSGTQYF. CDR3 nucleotides: TGTGCCAGCAGTTTATCGCCTAGCTCGGGGACCCAGTACTTC.

By share, this clonotype ranks as medium-sized (0.01 to 0.1%). A junction boundary mismatches the germline segment, possibly from a read error. The CDR3 sequence is CASSLRELGEQYF. In DNA, the CDR3 is TGTGCTAGCAGCTTAAGGGAATTGGGTGAGCAGTACTTC. The chain links TRBV7-7 to TRBJ2-1; D gene unclear. Near its end, the DNA agrees better with TRBJ2-7, so the J call may be wrong. CDR1 is SSHAT, CDR2 FNYEAQ, per germline (reference sequence). There are 13 residues in the CDR3.

This clonotype is large in the sample. V is TRBV7-2 and J is TRBJ2-1; TRBD1 might be the D (6 bases). The J call may be wrong; the DNA end is better matched by TRBJ2-7. Germline lookup yields CDR1 SGHTA and CDR2 FQGNSA. The length of the CDR3 is 15 residues. CDR3 sequence reads: CASSFFRTDSYEQYF. The CDR3 DNA is TGTGCCAGCAGCTTCTTCCGGACAGACTCCTACGAGCAGTACTTC.

CDR3 DNA: TGTGCCAGCAGTGACTCAGCGGGGGGGCCAGATACGCAGTATTTT. Amino acid sequence: CASSDSAGGPDTQYF. The rearrangement links TRBV6-4 to TRBJ2-3, with TRBD2 matching 10 bases. This CDR3 comprises 15 residues. With V trimmed by 0 bases and J by 4 bases, 1 base remained unmatched. The V gene's germline CDR1 is MRHNA and CDR2 SNTAGT.

The chain has TRBV12-3 or TRBV12-4 and TRBJ2-1; 9 positions match TRBD1. CDR3 length equals 15 residues. Trimming at V came to 5 bases and at J to 6 bases, leaving 8 bases not matched to a gene. The CDR3 sequence is CASSARRDRANEQFF. DNA of the CDR3: TGTGCCAGCAGTGCGCGCCGGGACAGGGCCAATGAGCAGTTCTTC.

This clonotype was recorded many times. The rearrangement uses TRBV7-2 and TRBJ2-1; D gene ambiguous. Germline V lookup: CDR1 SGHTA, CDR2 FQGNSA. The V end lost 1 base, the J end lost 13 bases, and 11 bases lay between the germline ends. The CDR3 loop spans 12 amino acids. CDR3 region: CASSLGAETQFF. CDR3 nucleotides: TGTGCCAGCAGCTTAGGAGCAGAGACCCAGTTCTTC.

The gene calls are TRBV10-2 and TRBJ2-1; no clear D gene. The V and J ends lost 10 bases and 8 bases respectively, with 21 bases between them. Germline CDR1 is WSHSY and CDR2 is SAAADI. CDR3 length: 14 residues. The CDR3 sequence is CATLLGLIGDEQFF. In DNA form, the CDR3 reads TGCGCCACTCTCCTGGGGTTAATTGGGGATGAGCAGTTCTTC.